This T cell receptor beta chain came from a study of blood T cells in healthy people across ages. On this clonotype: Antigen specificity is unknown.

Primed by a sample-barcoded 5' primer and a J-beta primer mix, a second PCR proceeded for roughly 6 to 12 cycles. The template-switch adaptor, which had 12 random nucleotides, put a tag on each cDNA molecule. TCRdb reprocessed the 5' RACE reads with MiXCR, giving one entry per CDR3 protein. This table holds approximately 2,000,000 distinct CDR3 sequences, 39% found once. Germline-derived CDR1 and CDR2 are LNHNV and YYDKDF (reference sequence). The length of the CDR3 is 15 residues. Trimming stripped 0 bases from V and 5 bases from J, with 13 bases between. Study outcomes and limitations: CMV infection status of these donors was not known.

Donors were healthy Caucasian individuals from Russia aged roughly 6 to 100. This clonotype was obtained from a human donor in good health. The sample consisted of blood. The genes are TRBV15 and TRBJ1-1; D gene uncertain. The CDR3 nucleotides read TGTGCCACCAGCAGAGATGGCCGGGCGGGTACTGAAGCTTTCTTT. It translates to CATSRDGRAGTEAFF. The full variable domain, with the rest looked up from reference TRBV15 and TRBJ1-1, is DAMVIQNPRYQVTQFGKPVTLSCSQTLNHNVMYWYQQKSSQAPKLLFHYYDKDFNNEADTPDNFQSRRPNTSFCFLDIRSPGLGDTAMYLCATSRDGRAGTEAFFGQGTRLTVV.